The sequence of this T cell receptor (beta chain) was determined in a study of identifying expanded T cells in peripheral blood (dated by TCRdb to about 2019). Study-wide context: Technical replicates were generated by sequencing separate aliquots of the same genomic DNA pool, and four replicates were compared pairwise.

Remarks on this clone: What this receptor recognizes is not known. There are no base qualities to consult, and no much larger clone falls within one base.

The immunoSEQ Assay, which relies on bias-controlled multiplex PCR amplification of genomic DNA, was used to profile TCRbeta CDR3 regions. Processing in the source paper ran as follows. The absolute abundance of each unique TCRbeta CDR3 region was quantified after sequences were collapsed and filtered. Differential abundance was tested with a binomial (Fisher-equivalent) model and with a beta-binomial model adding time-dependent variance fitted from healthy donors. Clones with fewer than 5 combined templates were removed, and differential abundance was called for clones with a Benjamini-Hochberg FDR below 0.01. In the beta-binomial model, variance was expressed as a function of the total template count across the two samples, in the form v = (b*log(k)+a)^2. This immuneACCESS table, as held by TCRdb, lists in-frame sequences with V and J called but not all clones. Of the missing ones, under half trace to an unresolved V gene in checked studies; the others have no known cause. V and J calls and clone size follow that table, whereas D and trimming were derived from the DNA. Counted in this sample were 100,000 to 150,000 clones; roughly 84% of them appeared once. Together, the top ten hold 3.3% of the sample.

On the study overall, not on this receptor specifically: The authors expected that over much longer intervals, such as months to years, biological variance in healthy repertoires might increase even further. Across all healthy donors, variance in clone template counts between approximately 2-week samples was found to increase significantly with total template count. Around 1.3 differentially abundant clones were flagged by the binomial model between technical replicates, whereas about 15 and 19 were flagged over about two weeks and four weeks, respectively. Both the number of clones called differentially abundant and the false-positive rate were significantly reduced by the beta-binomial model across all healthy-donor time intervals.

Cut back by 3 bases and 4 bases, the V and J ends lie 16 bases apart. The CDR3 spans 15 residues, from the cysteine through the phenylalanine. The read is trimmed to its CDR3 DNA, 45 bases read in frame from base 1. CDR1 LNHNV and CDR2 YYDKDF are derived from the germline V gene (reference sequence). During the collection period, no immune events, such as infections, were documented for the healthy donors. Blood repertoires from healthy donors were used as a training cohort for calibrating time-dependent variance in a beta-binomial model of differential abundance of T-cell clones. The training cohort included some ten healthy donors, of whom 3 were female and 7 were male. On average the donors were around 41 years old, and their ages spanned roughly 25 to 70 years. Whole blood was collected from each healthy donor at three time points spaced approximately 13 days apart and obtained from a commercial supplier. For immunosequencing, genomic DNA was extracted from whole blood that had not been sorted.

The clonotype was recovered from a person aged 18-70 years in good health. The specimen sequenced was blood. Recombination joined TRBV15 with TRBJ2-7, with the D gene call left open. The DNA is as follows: TGTGCCACCAGCAGCGGAGAAGGTTGGGGTTACGAGCAGTACTTC. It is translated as CATSSGEGWGYEQYF.